This T cell receptor beta chain originates from a study of graft-versus-host responses after intestinal transplantation. Study information: Isolated intestinal, liver-intestinal, or multivisceral transplants were what recipients had. Induction using anti-thymocyte globulin, followed by tacrolimus and steroids for roughly 3 years, was given to all recipients.

Study observations and caveats: Allografts from individuals with graft-donor T cell macrochimerism displayed high graft-versus-host to host-versus-graft clonal ratios. Detected in recipient marrow were GvH clones, some of which were first observed in ileum or blood.

TCRdb's table, derived via immunoSEQ multiplex PCR, lists solely in-frame clones and lacks some. The sample lists 70,000 or so clones, 75% to 90% occurring once. A remark on this clone: Its antigen is currently unknown.

Trimming removed 9 bases from V and 4 bases from J; junction bases left unmatched: 16. The CDR3 spans 17 residues. Germline V gene lookup returns CDR1 ENHRY and CDR2 SYGVKD. The chain employs TRBV10-3 and TRBJ2-3; 10 nucleotides align to TRBD2. The TCR sequence derives from a human donor who was the organ donor for an intestinal transplant. The specimen was unstimulated CD4+ T cells sorted from spleen or lymph node cells, collected before transplant. The CDR3 reads CAILSQGALAGADTQYF. CDR3 bases: TGTGCCATTTTAAGTCAGGGGGCCCTAGCGGGGGCAGATACGCAGTATTTT.